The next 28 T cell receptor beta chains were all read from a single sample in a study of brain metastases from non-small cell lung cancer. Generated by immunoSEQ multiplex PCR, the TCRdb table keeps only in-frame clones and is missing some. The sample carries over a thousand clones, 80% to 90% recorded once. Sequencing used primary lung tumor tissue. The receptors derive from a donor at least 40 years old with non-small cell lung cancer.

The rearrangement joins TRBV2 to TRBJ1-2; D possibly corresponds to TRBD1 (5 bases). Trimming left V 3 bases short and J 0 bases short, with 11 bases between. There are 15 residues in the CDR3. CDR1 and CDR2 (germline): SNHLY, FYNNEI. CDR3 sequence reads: CASSDVQGSNYGYTF. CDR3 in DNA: TGTGCCAGCAGTGATGTGCAGGGCTCTAACTATGGCTACACCTTC. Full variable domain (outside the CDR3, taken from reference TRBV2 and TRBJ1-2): EPEVTQTPSHQVTQMGQEVILRCVPISNHLYFYWYRQILGQKVEFLVSFYNNEISEKSEIFDDQFSVERPDGSNFTLKIRSTKLEDSAMYFCASSDVQGSNYGYTFGSGTRLTVV.

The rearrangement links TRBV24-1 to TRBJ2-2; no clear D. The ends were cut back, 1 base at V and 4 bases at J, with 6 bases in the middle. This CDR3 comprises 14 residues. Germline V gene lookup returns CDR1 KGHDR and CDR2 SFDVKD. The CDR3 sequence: CATSDLWGTGELFF. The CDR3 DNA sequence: TGTGCCACCAGTGATTTATGGGGCACCGGGGAGCTGTTTTTT.

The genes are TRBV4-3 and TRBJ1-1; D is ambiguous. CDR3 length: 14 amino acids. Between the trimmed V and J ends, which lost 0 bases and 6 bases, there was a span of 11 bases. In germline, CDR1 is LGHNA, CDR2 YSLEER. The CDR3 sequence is CASSQEREIAEAFF. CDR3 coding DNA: TGCGCCAGCAGCCAAGAAAGAGAAATAGCTGAAGCTTTCTTT.

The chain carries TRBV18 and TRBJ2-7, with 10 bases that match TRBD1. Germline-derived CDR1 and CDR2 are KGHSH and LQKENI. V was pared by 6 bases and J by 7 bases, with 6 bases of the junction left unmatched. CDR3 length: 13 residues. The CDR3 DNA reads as TGTGCCAGCTCCCGACAGGGGGCGGTGGAGCAGTACTTC. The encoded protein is CASSRQGAVEQYF.

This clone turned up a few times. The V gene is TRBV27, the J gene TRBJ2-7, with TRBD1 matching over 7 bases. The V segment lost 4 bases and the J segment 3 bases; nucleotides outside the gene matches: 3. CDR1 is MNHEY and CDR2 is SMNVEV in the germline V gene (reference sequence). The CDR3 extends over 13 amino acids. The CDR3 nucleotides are TGTGCCAGCAGTTATTACAGGGGCTACGAGCAGTACTTC. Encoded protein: CASSYYRGYEQYF.

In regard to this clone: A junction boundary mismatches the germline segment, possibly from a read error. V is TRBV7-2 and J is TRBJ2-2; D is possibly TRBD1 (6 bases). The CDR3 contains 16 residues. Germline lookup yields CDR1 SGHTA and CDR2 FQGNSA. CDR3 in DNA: TGTGCCAGCAGTTCAGGGGTCCCGAACGGACACCGGGGAGCTGTTTTT. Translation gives CASSSGVPNGHRGAVF. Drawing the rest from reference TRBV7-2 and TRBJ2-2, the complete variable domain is GAGVSQSPSNKVTEKGKDVELRCDPISGHTALYWYRQSLGQGLEFLIYFQGNSAPDKSGLPSDRFSAERTGGSVSTLTIQRTQQEDSAVYLCASSSGVPNGHRGAVFGEGSRLTVL.

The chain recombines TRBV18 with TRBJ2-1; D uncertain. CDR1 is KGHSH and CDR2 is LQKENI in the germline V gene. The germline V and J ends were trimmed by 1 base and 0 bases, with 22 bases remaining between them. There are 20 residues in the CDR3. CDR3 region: CASSPRPARISLSSYNEQFF. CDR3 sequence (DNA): TGTGCCAGCTCACCACGCCCGGCTAGAATTAGTCTTAGCTCCTACAATGAGCAGTTCTTC.

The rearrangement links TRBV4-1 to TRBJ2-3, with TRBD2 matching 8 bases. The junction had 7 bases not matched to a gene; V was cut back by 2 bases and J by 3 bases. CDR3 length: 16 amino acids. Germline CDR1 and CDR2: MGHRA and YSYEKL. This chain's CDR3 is CASSQPGLGVTDTQYF. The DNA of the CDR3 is TGCGCCAGCAGCCAACCGGGACTAGGGGTAACAGATACGCAGTATTTT.

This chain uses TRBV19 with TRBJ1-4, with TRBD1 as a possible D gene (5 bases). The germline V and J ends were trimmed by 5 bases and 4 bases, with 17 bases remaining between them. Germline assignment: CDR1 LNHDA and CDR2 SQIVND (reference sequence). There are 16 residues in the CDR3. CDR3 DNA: TGTGCCAGTAGTCCCGTTCGGGGCCACATTAATGAAAAACTGTTTTTT. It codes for CASSPVRGHINEKLFF. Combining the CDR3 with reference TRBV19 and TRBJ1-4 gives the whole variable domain DGGITQSPKYLFRKEGQNVTLSCEQNLNHDAMYWYRQDPGQGLRLIYYSQIVNDFQKGDIAEGYSVSREKKESFPLTVTSAQKNPTAFYLCASSPVRGHINEKLFFGSGTQLSVL.

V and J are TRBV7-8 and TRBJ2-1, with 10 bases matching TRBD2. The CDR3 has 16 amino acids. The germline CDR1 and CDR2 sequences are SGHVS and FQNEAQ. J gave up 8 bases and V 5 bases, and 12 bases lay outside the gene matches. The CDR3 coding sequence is TGTGCCAGCAGCCCCCTGACGAGCGGGGGGGCCCATGAGCAGTTCTTC. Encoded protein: CASSPLTSGGAHEQFF. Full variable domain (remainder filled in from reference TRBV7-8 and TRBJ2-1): GAGVSQSPRYKVAKRGQDVALRCDPISGHVSLFWYQQALGQGPEFLTYFQNEAQLDKSGLPSDRFFAERPEGSVSTLKIQRTQQEDSAVYLCASSPLTSGGAHEQFFGPGTRLTVL.

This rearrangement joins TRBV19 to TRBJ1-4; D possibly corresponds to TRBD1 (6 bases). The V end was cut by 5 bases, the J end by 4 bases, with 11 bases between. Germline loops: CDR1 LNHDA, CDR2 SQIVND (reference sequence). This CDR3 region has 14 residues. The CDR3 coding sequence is TGTGCCAGTAGTGAACAGGGCTTTAATGAAAAACTGTTTTTT. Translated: CASSEQGFNEKLFF.

The CDR3: CASSPNSGHPNEKLFF. CDR3 DNA: TGTGCCAGCTCACCAAACTCGGGACACCCGAACGAAAAACTGTTTTTT. This chain joins TRBV18 and TRBJ1-4, with D tentatively TRBD1 (6 bases). The germline CDR1 and CDR2 sequences are KGHSH and LQKENI. The length of the CDR3 is 16 residues. V was pared by 2 bases and J by 8 bases, with 18 bases between.

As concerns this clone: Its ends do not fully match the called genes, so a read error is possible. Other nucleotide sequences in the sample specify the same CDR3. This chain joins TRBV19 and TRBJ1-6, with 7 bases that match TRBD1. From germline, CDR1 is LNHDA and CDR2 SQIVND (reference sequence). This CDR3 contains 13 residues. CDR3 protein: CASSPPQGFTLHF. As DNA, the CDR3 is TGTGCCAGTAGTCCGCCACAGGGGTTCACCCTCCATTTT.

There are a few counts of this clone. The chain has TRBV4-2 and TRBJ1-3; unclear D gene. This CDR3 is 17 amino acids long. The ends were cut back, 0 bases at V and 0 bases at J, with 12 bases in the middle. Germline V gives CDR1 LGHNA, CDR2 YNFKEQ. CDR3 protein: CASSQEYGAGSGNTIYF. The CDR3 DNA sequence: TGTGCCAGCAGCCAAGAATACGGTGCCGGCTCTGGAAACACCATATATTTT.

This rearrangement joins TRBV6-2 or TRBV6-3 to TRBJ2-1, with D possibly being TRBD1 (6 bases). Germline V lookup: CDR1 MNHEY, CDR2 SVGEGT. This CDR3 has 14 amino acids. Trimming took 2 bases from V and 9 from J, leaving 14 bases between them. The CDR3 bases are TGTGCCAGCAGTTACCCGCAGGGGCATGGTGAGCAGTTCTTC. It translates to CASSYPQGHGEQFF.

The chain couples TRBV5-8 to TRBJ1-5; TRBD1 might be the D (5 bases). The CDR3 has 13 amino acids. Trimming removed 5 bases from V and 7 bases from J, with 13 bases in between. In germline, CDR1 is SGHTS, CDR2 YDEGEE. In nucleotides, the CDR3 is TGTGCCAGCAGTTTGTTGGGGGAACAGCCCCAGCATTTT. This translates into CASSLLGEQPQHF.

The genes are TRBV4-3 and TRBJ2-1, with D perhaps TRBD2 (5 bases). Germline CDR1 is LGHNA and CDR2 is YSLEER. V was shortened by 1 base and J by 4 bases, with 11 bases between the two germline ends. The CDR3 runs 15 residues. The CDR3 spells CASSQATGIYNEQFF. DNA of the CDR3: TGCGCCAGCAGCCAAGCCACGGGGATATACAATGAGCAGTTCTTC.

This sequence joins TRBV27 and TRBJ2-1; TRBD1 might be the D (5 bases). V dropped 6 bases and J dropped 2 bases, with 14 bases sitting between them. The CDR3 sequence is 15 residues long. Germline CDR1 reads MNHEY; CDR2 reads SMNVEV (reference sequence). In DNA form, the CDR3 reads TGTGCCAGCAGCATGACAGCGTACCCCTACAATGAGCAGTTCTTC. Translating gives CASSMTAYPYNEQFF.

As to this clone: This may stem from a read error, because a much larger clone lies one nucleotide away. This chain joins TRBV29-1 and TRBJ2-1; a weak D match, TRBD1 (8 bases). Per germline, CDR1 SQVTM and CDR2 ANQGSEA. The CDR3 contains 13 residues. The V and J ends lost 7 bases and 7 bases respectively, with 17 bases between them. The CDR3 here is CSATSRGQNEQFF. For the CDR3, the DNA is TGCAGCGCGACTAGCAGGGGGCAAAATGAGCAGTTCTTC.

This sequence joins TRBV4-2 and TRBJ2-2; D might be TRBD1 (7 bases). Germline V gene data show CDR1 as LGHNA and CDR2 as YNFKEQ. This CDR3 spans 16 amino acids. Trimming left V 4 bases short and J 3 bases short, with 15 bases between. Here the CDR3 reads CASSLVEGADTGELFF. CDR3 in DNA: TGTGCCAGCAGCCTTGTGGAGGGGGCGGACACCGGGGAGCTGTTTTTT.

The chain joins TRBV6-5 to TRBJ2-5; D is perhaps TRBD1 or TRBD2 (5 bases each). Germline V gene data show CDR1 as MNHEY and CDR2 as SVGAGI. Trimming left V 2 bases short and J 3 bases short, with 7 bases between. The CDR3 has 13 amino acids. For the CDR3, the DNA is TGTGCCAGCAGTTACCTGGGGGAAGAGACCCAGTACTTC. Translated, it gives CASSYLGEETQYF.

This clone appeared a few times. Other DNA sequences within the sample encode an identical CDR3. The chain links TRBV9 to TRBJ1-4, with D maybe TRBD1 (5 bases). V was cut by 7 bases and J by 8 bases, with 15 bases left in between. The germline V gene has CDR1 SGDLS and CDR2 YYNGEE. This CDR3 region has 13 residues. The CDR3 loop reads CASGSGWGEKLFF. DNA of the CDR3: TGTGCCAGCGGGTCAGGGTGGGGAGAAAAACTGTTTTTT.

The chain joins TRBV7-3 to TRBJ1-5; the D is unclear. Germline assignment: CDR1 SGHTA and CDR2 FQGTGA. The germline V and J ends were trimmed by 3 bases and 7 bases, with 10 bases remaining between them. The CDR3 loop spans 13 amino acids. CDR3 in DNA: TGTGCCAGCAGCTTCGAACCTGGGCAGCCCCAGCATTTT. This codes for CASSFEPGQPQHF.

The CDR3 spells CASSLDQTGGYEQYF. The CDR3 DNA reads as TGTGCCAGCAGTTTAGACCAGACAGGAGGCTACGAGCAGTACTTC. This chain uses TRBV2 with TRBJ2-7, with D possibly being TRBD1 (6 bases). In germline, CDR1 is SNHLY, CDR2 FYNNEI. V was cut by 5 bases and J by 3 bases, with 17 bases left in between. CDR3 length equals 15 residues.

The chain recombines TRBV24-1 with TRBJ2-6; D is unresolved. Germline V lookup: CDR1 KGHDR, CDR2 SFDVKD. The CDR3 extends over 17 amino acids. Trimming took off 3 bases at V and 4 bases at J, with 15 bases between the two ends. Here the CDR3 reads CATSDRDTSPGANVLTF. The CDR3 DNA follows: TGTGCCACCAGTGATCGCGACACCTCGCCCGGGGCCAACGTCCTGACTTTC.

DNA for the CDR3: TGCGCCAGCAGCCATGGAAGGACGCTTAGCACAGATACGCAGTATTTT. Translation gives CASSHGRTLSTDTQYF. This chain joins TRBV4-1 and TRBJ2-3; D call uncertain. V was shortened by 3 bases and J by 0 bases, with 13 bases between the two germline ends. Germline V gene data show CDR1 as MGHRA and CDR2 as YSYEKL. CDR3 length: 16 residues.

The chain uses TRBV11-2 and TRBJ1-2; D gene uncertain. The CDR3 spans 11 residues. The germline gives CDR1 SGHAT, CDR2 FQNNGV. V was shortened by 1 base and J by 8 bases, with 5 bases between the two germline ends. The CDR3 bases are TGTGCCAGCAGCTTAGGCTTCGGCTACACCTTC. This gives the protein CASSLGFGYTF.

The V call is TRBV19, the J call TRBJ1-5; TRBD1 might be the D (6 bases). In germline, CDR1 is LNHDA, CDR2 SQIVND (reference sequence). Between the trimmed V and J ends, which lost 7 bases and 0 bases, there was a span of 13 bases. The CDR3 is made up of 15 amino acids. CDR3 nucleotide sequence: TGTGCCAGTAATTTGTCGGGGGCTAGCAATCAGCCCCAGCATTTT. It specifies CASNLSGASNQPQHF.